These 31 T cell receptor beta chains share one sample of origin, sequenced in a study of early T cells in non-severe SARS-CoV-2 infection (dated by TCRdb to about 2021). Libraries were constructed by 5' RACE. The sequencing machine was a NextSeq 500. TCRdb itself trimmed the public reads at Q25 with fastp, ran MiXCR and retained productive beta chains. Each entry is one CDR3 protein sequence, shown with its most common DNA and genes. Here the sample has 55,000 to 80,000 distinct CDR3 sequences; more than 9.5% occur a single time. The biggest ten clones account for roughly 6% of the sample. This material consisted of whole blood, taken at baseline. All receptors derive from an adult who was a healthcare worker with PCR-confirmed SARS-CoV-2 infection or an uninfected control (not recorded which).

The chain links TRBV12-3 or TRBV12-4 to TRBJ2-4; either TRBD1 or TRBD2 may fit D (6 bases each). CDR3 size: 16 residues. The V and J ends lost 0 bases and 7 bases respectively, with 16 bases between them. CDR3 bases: TGTGCCAGCAGTTTAGCGCTGGGGGGCGACACGAACATTCAGTACTTC. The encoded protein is CASSLALGGDTNIQYF.

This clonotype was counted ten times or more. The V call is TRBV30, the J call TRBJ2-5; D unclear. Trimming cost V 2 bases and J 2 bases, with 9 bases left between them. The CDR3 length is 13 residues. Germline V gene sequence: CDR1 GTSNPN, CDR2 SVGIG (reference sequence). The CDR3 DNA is TGTGCCTGGAGTTTACCAGATCAAGAGACCCAGTACTTC. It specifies CAWSLPDQETQYF. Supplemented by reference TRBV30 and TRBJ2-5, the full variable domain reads SQTIHQWPATLVQPVGSPLSLECTVEGTSNPNLYWYRQAAGRGLQLLFYSVGIGQISSEVPQNLSASRPQDRQFILSSKKLLLSDSGFYLCAWSLPDQETQYFGPGTRLLVL.

Here the CDR3 reads CASSQDAGLAGGSSADTQYF. Here the CDR3 DNA reads TGTGCCAGCAGCCAAGATGCGGGACTAGCGGGAGGGAGTTCAGCAGATACGCAGTATTTT. The chain combines TRBV4-2 with TRBJ2-3; 16 bases are shared with TRBD2. Germline CDR1 is LGHNA and CDR2 is YNFKEQ. The V gene end was trimmed by 0 bases and the J gene end by 4 bases; junction bases not matched to a gene: 10. This CDR3 has 20 residues.

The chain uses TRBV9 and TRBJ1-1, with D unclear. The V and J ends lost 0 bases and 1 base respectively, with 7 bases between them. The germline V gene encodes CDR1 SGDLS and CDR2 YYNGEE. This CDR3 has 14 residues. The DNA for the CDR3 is TGTGCCAGCAGCGTAGCGCCAGGGAACACTGAAGCTTTCTTT. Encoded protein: CASSVAPGNTEAFF.

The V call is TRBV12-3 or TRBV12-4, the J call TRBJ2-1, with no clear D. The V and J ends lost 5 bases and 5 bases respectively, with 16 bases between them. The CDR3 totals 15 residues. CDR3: CASSPSSVPDNEQFF. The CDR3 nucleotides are TGTGCCAGCAGTCCCTCCAGTGTACCCGACAATGAGCAGTTCTTC.

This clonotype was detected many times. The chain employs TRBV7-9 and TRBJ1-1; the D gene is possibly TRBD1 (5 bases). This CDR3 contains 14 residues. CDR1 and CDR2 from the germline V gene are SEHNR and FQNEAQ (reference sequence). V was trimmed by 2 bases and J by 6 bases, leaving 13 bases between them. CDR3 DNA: TGTGCCAGCAGCTTATCCAGGGCCGAAGCTGAAGCTTTCTTT. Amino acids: CASSLSRAEAEAFF. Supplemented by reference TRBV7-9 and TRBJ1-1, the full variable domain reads DTGVSQNPRHKITKRGQNVTFRCDPISEHNRLYWYRQTLGQGPEFLTYFQNEAQLEKSRLLSDRFSAERPKGSFSTLEIQRTEQGDSAMYLCASSLSRAEAEAFFGQGTRLTVV.

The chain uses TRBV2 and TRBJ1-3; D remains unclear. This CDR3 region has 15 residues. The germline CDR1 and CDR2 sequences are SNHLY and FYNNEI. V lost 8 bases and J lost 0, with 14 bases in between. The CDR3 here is CASDWTYSSGNTIYF. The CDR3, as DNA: TGTGCCAGCGACTGGACCTACAGCTCTGGAAACACCATATATTTT.

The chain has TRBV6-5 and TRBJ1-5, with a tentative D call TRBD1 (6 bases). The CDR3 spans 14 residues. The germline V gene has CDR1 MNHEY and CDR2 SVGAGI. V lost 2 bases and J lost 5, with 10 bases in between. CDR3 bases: TGTGCCAGCAGTTACGGGACAAGCTATCAGCCCCAGCATTTT. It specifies CASSYGTSYQPQHF.

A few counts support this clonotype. The CDR3: CASSQDYGTHSGNTIYF. Here the CDR3 DNA reads TGCGCCAGCAGCCAAGATTATGGCACCCACTCTGGAAACACCATATATTTT. The V call is TRBV4-1, the J call TRBJ1-3; D is unclear. Germline assignment: CDR1 MGHRA and CDR2 YSYEKL. The CDR3 loop spans 17 amino acids. The ends were cut back, 0 bases at V and 0 bases at J, with 12 bases in the middle.

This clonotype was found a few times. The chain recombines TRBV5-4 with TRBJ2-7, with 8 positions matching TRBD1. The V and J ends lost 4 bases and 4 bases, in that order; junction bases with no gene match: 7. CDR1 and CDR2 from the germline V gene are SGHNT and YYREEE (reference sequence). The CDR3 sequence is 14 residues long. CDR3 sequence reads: CASSIGTGIYEQYF. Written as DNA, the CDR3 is TGTGCCAGCAGCATCGGGACAGGAATTTACGAGCAGTACTTC.

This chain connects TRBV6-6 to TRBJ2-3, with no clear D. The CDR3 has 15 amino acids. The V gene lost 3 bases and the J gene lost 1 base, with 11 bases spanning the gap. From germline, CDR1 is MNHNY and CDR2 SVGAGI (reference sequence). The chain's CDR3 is CASSYRAPGTDTQYF. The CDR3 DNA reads TGTGCCAGCAGTTATAGGGCCCCAGGCACAGATACGCAGTATTTT.

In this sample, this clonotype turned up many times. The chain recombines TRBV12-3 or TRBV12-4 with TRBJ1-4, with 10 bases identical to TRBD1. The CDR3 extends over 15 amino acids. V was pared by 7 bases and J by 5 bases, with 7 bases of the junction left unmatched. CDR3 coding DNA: TGTGCCAGCACTCTGACAGGGGGCGCAAATGAAAAACTGTTTTTT. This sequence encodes CASTLTGGANEKLFF.

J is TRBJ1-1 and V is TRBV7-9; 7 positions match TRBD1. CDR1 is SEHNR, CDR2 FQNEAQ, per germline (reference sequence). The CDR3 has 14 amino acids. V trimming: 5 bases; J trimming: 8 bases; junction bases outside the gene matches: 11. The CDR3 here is CASSETGKSGEAFF. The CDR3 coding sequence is TGTGCCAGCAGCGAGACAGGGAAGTCGGGAGAAGCTTTCTTT.

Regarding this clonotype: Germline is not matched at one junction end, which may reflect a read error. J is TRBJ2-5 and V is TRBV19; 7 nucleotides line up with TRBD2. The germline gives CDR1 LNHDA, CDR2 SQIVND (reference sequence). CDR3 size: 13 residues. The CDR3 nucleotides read TGTGCCAGTAGAGGGACTATGGGAGAGGCCCAGTACTTC. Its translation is CASRGTMGEAQYF.

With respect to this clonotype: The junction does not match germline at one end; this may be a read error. CDR3 region: CVSTDRAGANVLTF. CDR3 DNA: TGTGTCAGCACCGACAGGGCTGGGGCCAACGTCCTGACTTTC. The V call is TRBV12-3 or TRBV12-4, the J call TRBJ2-6; 7 bases line up with TRBD1. CDR3 length equals 14 residues.

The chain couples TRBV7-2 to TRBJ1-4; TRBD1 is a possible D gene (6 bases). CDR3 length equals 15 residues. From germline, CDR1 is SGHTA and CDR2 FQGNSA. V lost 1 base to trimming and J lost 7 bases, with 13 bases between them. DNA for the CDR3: TGTGCCAGCAGCTTAGGCAGGGGAATGAGTGAAAAACTGTTTTTT. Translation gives CASSLGRGMSEKLFF.

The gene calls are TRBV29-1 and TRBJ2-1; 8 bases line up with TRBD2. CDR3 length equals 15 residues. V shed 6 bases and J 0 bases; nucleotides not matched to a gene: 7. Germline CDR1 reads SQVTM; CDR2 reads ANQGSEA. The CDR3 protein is CSVYGGRTSYNEQFF. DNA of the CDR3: TGCAGCGTCTACGGCGGGAGGACCTCCTACAATGAGCAGTTCTTC.

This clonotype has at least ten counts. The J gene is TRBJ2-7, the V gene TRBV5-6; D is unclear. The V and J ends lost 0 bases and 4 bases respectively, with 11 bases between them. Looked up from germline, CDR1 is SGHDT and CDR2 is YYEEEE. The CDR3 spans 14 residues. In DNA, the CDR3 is TGTGCCAGCAGCTTGGTTGGAACTACGTACGAGCAGTACTTC. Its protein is CASSLVGTTYEQYF.

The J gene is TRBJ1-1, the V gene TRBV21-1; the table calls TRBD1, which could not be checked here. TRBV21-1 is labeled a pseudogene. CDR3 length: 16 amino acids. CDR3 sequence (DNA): TGTGCCCGAATTGACAGGGGGTCTTTCATGAACACTGAAGCTTTCTTT. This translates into CARIDRGSFMNTEAFF.

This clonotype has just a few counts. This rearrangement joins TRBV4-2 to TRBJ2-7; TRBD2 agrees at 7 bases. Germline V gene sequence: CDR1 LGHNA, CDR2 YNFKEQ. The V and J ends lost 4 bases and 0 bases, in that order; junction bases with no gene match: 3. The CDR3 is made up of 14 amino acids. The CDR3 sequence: CASSLTSVSYEQYF. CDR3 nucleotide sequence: TGTGCCAGCAGCCTTACTAGCGTCTCCTACGAGCAGTACTTC.

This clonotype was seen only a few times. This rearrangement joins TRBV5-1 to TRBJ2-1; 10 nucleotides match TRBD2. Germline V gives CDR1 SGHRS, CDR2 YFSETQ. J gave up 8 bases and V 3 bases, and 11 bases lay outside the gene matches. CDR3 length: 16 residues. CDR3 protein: CASSSHSGGLWDEQFF. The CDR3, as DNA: TGCGCCAGCAGCTCTCATAGCGGGGGGCTCTGGGATGAGCAGTTCTTC.

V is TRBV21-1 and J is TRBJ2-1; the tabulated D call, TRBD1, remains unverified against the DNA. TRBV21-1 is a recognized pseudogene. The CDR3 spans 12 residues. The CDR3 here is CASSKGWREQFF. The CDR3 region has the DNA TGTGCCAGCAGCAAAGGGTGGCGCGAGCAGTTCTTC.

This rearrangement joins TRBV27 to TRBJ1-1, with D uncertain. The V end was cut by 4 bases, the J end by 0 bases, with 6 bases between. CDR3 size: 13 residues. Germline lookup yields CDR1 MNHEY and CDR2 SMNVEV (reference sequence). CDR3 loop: CASSYGLNTEAFF. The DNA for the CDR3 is TGTGCCAGCAGTTACGGCCTGAACACTGAAGCTTTCTTT.

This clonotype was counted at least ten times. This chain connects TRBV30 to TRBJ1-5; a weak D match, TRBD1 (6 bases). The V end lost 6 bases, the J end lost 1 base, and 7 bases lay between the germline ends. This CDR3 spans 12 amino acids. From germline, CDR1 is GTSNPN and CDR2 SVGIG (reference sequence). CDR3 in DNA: TGTGCCTGCGGACAGAGCAATCAGCCCCAGCATTTT. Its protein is CACGQSNQPQHF.

The CDR3 sequence is CASSFAGTNTEAFF. CDR3 nucleotides: TGTGCCAGCAGTTTCGCAGGGACGAACACTGAAGCTTTCTTT. The chain joins TRBV5-5 to TRBJ1-1, with D maybe TRBD1 (5 bases). Germline loops: CDR1 SGHKS, CDR2 YYEKEE (reference sequence). With 5 bases removed from V and 1 base from J, the gap between germline ends came to 12 bases. This CDR3 comprises 14 residues.

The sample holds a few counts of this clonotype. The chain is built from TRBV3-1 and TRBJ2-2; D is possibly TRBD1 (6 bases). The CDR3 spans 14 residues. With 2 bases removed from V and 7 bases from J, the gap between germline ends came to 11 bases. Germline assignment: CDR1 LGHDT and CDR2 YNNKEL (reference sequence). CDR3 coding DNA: TGTGCCAGCAGCCAACTCCAGGGGATCGGGGAGCTGTTTTTT. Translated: CASSQLQGIGELFF.

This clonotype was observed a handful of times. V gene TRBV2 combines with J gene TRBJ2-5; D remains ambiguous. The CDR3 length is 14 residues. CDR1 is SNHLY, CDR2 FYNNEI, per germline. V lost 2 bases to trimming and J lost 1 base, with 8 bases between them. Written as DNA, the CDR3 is TGTGCCAGCAGTGAACTTACAGTCCAAGAGACCCAGTACTTC. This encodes CASSELTVQETQYF.

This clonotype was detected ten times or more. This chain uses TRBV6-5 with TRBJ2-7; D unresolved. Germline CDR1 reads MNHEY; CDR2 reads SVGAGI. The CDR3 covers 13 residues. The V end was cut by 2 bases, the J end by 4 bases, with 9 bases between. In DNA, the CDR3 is TGTGCCAGCAGTTACGGCGTCTCATACGAGCAGTACTTC. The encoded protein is CASSYGVSYEQYF.

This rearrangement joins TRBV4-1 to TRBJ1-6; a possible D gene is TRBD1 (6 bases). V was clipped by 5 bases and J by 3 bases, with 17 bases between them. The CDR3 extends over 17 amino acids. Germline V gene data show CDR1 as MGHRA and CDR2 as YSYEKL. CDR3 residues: CASSFNGGRSYNSPLHF. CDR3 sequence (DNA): TGCGCCAGCAGCTTCAATGGGGGCCGCAGCTATAATTCACCCCTCCACTTT.

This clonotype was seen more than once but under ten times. CDR3 sequence reads: CAISVKLEGEIGYEQYF. CDR3 DNA: TGTGCCATCAGTGTAAAATTGGAGGGGGAAATCGGCTACGAGCAGTACTTC. The J gene is TRBJ2-7, the V gene TRBV10-3; D may match TRBD1 or TRBD2 (6 bases each). V lost 4 bases and J lost 3, with 22 bases in between. CDR1 is ENHRY, CDR2 SYGVKD, per germline. The CDR3 runs to 17 residues.

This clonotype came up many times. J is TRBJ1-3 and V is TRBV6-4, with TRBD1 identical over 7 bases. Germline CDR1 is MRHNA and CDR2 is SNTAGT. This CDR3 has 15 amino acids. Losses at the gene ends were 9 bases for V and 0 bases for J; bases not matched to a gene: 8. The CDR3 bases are TGTGCCAGAGAACAAGACAGGGACTCTGGAAACACCATATATTTT. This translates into CAREQDRDSGNTIYF.